This T cell receptor beta chain was found in a study of shared T cell receptors in the human thymus. Measured with immunoSEQ multiplex PCR; TCRdb has only the in-frame clones, and not every one. The sample records fewer than 700,000 clones, approximately 90% being singletons. The V end was cut by 3 bases, the J end by 7 bases, with 10 bases between. CDR1 is LGHNA, CDR2 YSLEER, per germline. The CDR3 spans 13 residues. These data also featured in a second study, about human thymus T cells.

This clonotype was sampled from a boy in the first two years of life with a congenital heart defect. The chain carries TRBV4-3 and TRBJ1-5; D is ambiguous. The sequenced material came from thymocytes. In DNA form, the CDR3 reads TGCGCCAGCAGCCACACCCGGGAGCAGCCCCAGCATTTT. It translates to CASSHTREQPQHF.